A selection of T cell receptor beta chains follows, all from one sample in a study of monozygotic twins with inflammatory bowel disease. TCRdb re-called the 5' RACE reads; every CDR3 protein appears as one record, without DNA. The sample includes about 380,000 distinct CDR3 sequences. Material: blood. The receptors here all came from a human donor with ulcerative colitis or Crohn's disease, or a healthy co-twin of an affected twin (not recorded which). The CDR3 runs from the conserved cysteine through the conserved F or W. Fields, in order: J gene, V gene, CDR3 protein.

j_gene: TRBJ1-1; v_gene: TRBV12-3/TRBV12-4; CDR3aa: CASTPGAGALLDTEAFF
j_gene: TRBJ1-1; v_gene: TRBV20-1; CDR3aa: CSARASNRQGFNTEAFF
j_gene: TRBJ1-1; v_gene: TRBV12-3/TRBV12-4; CDR3aa: CASSARQGPRDTEAFF
j_gene: TRBJ1-1; v_gene: TRBV6-5; CDR3aa: CASSYGRNTEAFF
j_gene: TRBJ1-2; v_gene: TRBV7-2; CDR3aa: CASSLEGGTGVNGYTF
j_gene: TRBJ2-5; v_gene: TRBV7-2; CDR3aa: CASSLAFTQETQYF
j_gene: TRBJ2-3; v_gene: TRBV9; CDR3aa: CASSYLGADTQYF
j_gene: TRBJ1-5; v_gene: TRBV27; CDR3aa: CASRSTGGWGNQPQHF
j_gene: TRBJ2-1; v_gene: TRBV12-3/TRBV12-4; CDR3aa: CASSFKLNLEIPQFF
j_gene: TRBJ2-7; v_gene: TRBV7-2; CDR3aa: CASSLRGLPDYEQYF